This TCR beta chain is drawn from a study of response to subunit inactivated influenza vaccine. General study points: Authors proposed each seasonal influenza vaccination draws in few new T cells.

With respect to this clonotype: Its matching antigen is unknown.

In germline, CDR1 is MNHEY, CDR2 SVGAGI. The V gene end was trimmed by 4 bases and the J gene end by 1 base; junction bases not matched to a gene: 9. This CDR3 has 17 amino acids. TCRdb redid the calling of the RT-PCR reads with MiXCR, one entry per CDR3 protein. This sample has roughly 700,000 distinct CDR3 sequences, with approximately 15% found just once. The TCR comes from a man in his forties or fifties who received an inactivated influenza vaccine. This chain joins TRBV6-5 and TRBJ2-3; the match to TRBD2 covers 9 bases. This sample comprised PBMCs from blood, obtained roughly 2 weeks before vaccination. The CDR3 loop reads CASSFSRSGSGTDTQYF. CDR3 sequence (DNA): TGTGCCAGCAGTTTTTCACGTAGCGGGAGCGGCACAGATACGCAGTATTTT.